A single sample gave rise to the 32 T cell receptor beta chains below, sequenced in a study of T cell responses to AZD1222 COVID-19 vaccine. The table came from immunoSEQ multiplex PCR; TCRdb's copy has only in-frame clones and leaves some out. The sample lists around 67,000 clones, under 90% occurring once. The sequencing used peripheral blood, collected on day 0 of AZD1222 vaccination. The receptors shown here come from an adult in good health.

The rearrangement uses TRBV7-8 and TRBJ1-5; 8 nucleotides agree with TRBD1. This CDR3 has 14 amino acids. Trimming at V came to 4 bases and at J to 6 bases, leaving 5 bases not matched to a gene. The germline V gene encodes CDR1 SGHVS and CDR2 FQNEAQ. CDR3 in amino acids: CASSSRQGSQPQHF. The CDR3 bases are TGTGCCAGCAGCTCGCGACAGGGGAGTCAGCCCCAGCATTTT.

The chain has TRBV4-3 and TRBJ1-1, with 7 bases that match TRBD1. The germline CDR1 and CDR2 sequences are LGHNA and YSLEER. The CDR3 extends over 17 amino acids. V shed 3 bases, J shed 0 bases, and the junction held 10 bases outside the gene matches. The CDR3 bases are TGCGCCAGCAGCCAGTCGACAGGGACCTATTTGAACACTGAAGCTTTCTTT. Protein sequence: CASSQSTGTYLNTEAFF.

This rearrangement joins TRBV18 to TRBJ1-3, with 8 nucleotides matching TRBD1. Per germline, CDR1 KGHSH and CDR2 LQKENI. CDR3 size: 17 residues. After removal of 2 bases from V and 0 bases from J, the junction contained 6 bases not matched to a gene. The CDR3: CASSPRNRGSSGNTIYF. Written as DNA, the CDR3 is TGTGCCAGCTCACCAAGAAACAGGGGGAGCTCTGGAAACACCATATATTTT.

This sequence joins TRBV27 and TRBJ2-1; D gene ambiguous. Germline V gene data show CDR1 as MNHEY and CDR2 as SMNVEV (reference sequence). The CDR3 spans 14 residues. V was trimmed by 2 bases and J by 3 bases, leaving 8 bases between them. The CDR3 protein is CASSLRAGYNEQFF. In DNA form, the CDR3 reads TGTGCCAGCAGTTTAAGGGCCGGCTACAATGAGCAGTTCTTC.

The chain is built from TRBV9 and TRBJ2-5, with a weak D call TRBD2 (5 bases). CDR3 length: 17 residues. Germline V gene lookup returns CDR1 SGDLS and CDR2 YYNGEE. Trimming removed 4 bases from V and 5 bases from J, with 24 bases in between. Written as DNA, the CDR3 is TGTGCCAGCAGCAAAGGATCGGGGTTGAGATCATGGGAGACCCAGTACTTC. It codes for CASSKGSGLRSWETQYF.

This clone was picked up a small number of times. This chain connects TRBV7-8 to TRBJ1-1, with 8 bases identical to TRBD1. This CDR3 contains 14 residues. CDR1 is SGHVS, CDR2 FQNEAQ, per germline. With 5 bases clipped from V and 5 bases from J, the junction kept 7 bases outside the gene matches. CDR3 DNA: TGTGCCAGCAGCCGAGACAGGGGAGGGACTGAAGCTTTCTTT. Encoded protein: CASSRDRGGTEAFF. The full variable domain, rest sourced from reference TRBV7-8 and TRBJ1-1, is GAGVSQSPRYKVAKRGQDVALRCDPISGHVSLFWYQQALGQGPEFLTYFQNEAQLDKSGLPSDRFFAERPEGSVSTLKIQRTQQEDSAVYLCASSRDRGGTEAFFGQGTRLTVV.

The V and J genes are TRBV27 and TRBJ2-3, with TRBD1 matching 7 bases. The CDR3 sequence is 15 residues long. The V and J ends lost 4 bases and 4 bases, in that order; junction bases with no gene match: 8. CDR1 and CDR2 from the germline V gene are MNHEY and SMNVEV (reference sequence). In DNA, the CDR3 is TGTGCCAGCAGTTCACAGGGGCACACGGCAGATACGCAGTATTTT. This encodes CASSSQGHTADTQYF.

The CDR3 reads CASAPGTAANYGYTF. The CDR3 DNA is TGTGCCAGCGCGCCAGGGACAGCAGCTAACTATGGCTACACCTTC. The V gene is TRBV19, the J gene TRBJ1-2, with TRBD1 matching over 7 bases. Germline trimming cut 9 bases from V and 0 bases from J; bases unmatched to any gene: 10. Germline loops: CDR1 LNHDA, CDR2 SQIVND (reference sequence). The CDR3 runs to 15 residues.

This rearrangement joins TRBV27 to TRBJ2-3, with 7 bases identical to TRBD2. Germline lookup yields CDR1 MNHEY and CDR2 SMNVEV (reference sequence). The CDR3 length is 16 residues. Germline trimming cut 2 bases from V and 0 bases from J; bases unmatched to any gene: 5. CDR3 bases: TGTGCCAGCAGTTTAGGAGCGGGGACTAGCACAGATACGCAGTATTTT. This sequence encodes CASSLGAGTSTDTQYF.

The chain couples TRBV7-3 to TRBJ2-2; TRBD1 matches at 7 bases. The CDR3 spans 17 residues. Germline V gene sequence: CDR1 SGHTA, CDR2 FQGTGA. V lost 2 bases and J lost 6; bases outside the gene matches: 12. CDR3 residues: CASSLSRQGVNAGELFF. CDR3 in DNA: TGTGCCAGCAGCTTATCTAGGCAGGGGGTGAATGCCGGGGAGCTGTTTTTT.

This chain links TRBV29-1 with TRBJ2-3; D not resolved. V lost 2 bases to trimming and J lost 4 bases, with 22 bases between them. Germline CDR1 reads SQVTM; CDR2 reads ANQGSEA. The CDR3 is made up of 17 amino acids. The CDR3 spells CSVEPGLLRGFADTQYF. DNA of the CDR3: TGCAGCGTTGAACCGGGTCTCCTCCGTGGATTCGCAGATACGCAGTATTTT.

The chain is built from TRBV5-8 and TRBJ1-1; D is unresolved. V was shortened by 4 bases and J by 1 base, with 5 bases between the two germline ends. The CDR3 has 12 amino acids. Germline CDR1 is SGHTS and CDR2 is YDEGEE. In DNA form, the CDR3 reads TGTGCCAGCAGCCGGTGGAACACTGAAGCTTTCTTT. Its protein is CASSRWNTEAFF.

V is TRBV4-3 and J is TRBJ2-1, with D possibly matching TRBD2 (6 bases). Germline V gives CDR1 LGHNA, CDR2 YSLEER. V dropped 4 bases and J dropped 5 bases, with 12 bases sitting between them. This CDR3 has 14 amino acids. CDR3 region: CASSPGVADNEQFF. In nucleotides, the CDR3 is TGCGCCAGCAGCCCCGGAGTAGCGGACAATGAGCAGTTCTTC.

The chain employs TRBV7-2 and TRBJ2-1; D is undetermined. V was shortened by 1 base and J by 7 bases, with 11 bases between the two germline ends. CDR1 and CDR2 (germline): SGHTA, FQGNSA. This CDR3 spans 14 amino acids. The CDR3 nucleotides are TGTGCCAGCAGCTTAGTCACTGTTCGGAATGAGCAGTTCTTC. Amino acid sequence: CASSLVTVRNEQFF.

As DNA, the CDR3 is TGTGCCATCAGTGATCTGTCTAGCACAGATACGCAGTATTTT. Translated, it gives CAISDLSSTDTQYF. The chain employs TRBV10-3 and TRBJ2-3; unclear D gene. CDR1 is ENHRY and CDR2 is SYGVKD in the germline V gene. There are 14 residues in the CDR3. V shed 3 bases and J shed 0 bases, with 7 bases lying between them.

The chain joins TRBV28 to TRBJ2-7, with TRBD2 matching 7 bases. After removal of 5 bases from V and 1 base from J, the junction contained 2 bases not matched to a gene. This CDR3 comprises 13 residues. The V gene's germline CDR1 is MDHEN and CDR2 SYDVKM. The CDR3 loop reads CASSGGGSYEQYF. The CDR3 DNA follows: TGTGCCAGCAGTGGCGGGGGATCCTACGAGCAGTACTTC.

The chain carries TRBV30 and TRBJ1-5; D is perhaps TRBD1 (5 bases). The V gene's germline CDR1 is GTSNPN and CDR2 SVGIG (reference sequence). Trimming removed 4 bases at V and 9 bases at J, with 22 bases between. CDR3 length: 15 amino acids. The CDR3 bases are TGTGCCTGGAAGACCGCCGGGGCCGGGTATCGGCCCCAGCATTTT. Translating it yields CAWKTAGAGYRPQHF.

The chain is built from TRBV2 and TRBJ1-2; 8 bases map to TRBD1. The germline V gene encodes CDR1 SNHLY and CDR2 FYNNEI. V dropped 7 bases and J dropped 6; count of bases not matched to a gene: 7. The CDR3 extends over 13 amino acids. CDR3 coding DNA: TGTGCCAGCAATCGTCAGGGGGCAGATGGCTACACCTTC. It is translated as CASNRQGADGYTF.

This clone turned up a few times. V gene TRBV7-8 combines with J gene TRBJ2-1; 7 positions match TRBD2. CDR1 is SGHVS and CDR2 is FQNEAQ in the germline V gene. The CDR3 loop spans 17 amino acids. V dropped 8 bases and J dropped 7; count of bases not matched to a gene: 20. CDR3 sequence (DNA): TGTGCCAGCGCCATCCCGATTGCTAGCGGCGATTGGAATGAGCAGTTCTTC. As protein: CASAIPIASGDWNEQFF.

This sequence joins TRBV6-2 or TRBV6-3 and TRBJ2-7, with D perhaps matching TRBD1 or TRBD2 (6 bases each). The CDR3 loop spans 15 amino acids. CDR1 and CDR2 (germline): MNHEY, SVGEGT. V lost 2 bases and J 5 bases, leaving 16 bases between the germline ends. The DNA for the CDR3 is TGTGCCAGCAGTTACGGGGGGCACCCCTACCACGAGCAGTACTTC. It codes for CASSYGGHPYHEQYF.

This chain joins TRBV6-2 or TRBV6-3 and TRBJ1-5, with a possible D match to TRBD1 (6 bases). There are 17 residues in the CDR3. V gave up 2 bases and J gave up 3 bases, with 17 bases separating them. CDR1 and CDR2 from the germline V gene are MNHEY and SVGEGT. The CDR3, as DNA: TGTGCCAGCAGTTACGTGGGGGGCAGGGGAGACAATCAGCCCCAGCATTTT. Its protein is CASSYVGGRGDNQPQHF.

The chain recombines TRBV27 with TRBJ1-4; D may be TRBD1 (6 bases). Germline CDR1 reads MNHEY; CDR2 reads SMNVEV (reference sequence). V was pared by 6 bases and J by 3 bases, with 11 bases between. This CDR3 has 14 residues. CDR3 nucleotides: TGTGCCAGCAGGGTGACAGGTTCTAATGAAAAACTGTTTTTT. Protein product: CASRVTGSNEKLFF.

V is TRBV28 and J is TRBJ2-1; TRBD2 matches 9 bases. Germline-derived CDR1 and CDR2 are MDHEN and SYDVKM. With V trimmed by 2 bases and J by 6 bases, 5 bases remained unmatched. The CDR3 loop spans 15 amino acids. The CDR3 sequence: CASSLTTSGRNEQFF. The CDR3 bases are TGTGCCAGCAGTTTAACGACTAGCGGACGCAATGAGCAGTTCTTC.

This chain links TRBV7-9 with TRBJ2-7, with 9 nucleotides matching TRBD2. Looked up from germline, CDR1 is SEHNR and CDR2 is FQNEAQ (reference sequence). CDR3 length: 16 amino acids. Trimming at V came to 0 bases and at J to 6 bases, leaving 9 bases not matched to a gene. CDR3 bases: TGTGCCAGCAGCTTAGCCGGACTTGGGACTAGCTCCGAGCAGTACTTC. Amino acid sequence: CASSLAGLGTSSEQYF.

In this sample, this clone turned up once. The chain combines TRBV4-1 with TRBJ2-5, with TRBD2 matching 7 bases. CDR1 is MGHRA and CDR2 is YSYEKL in the germline V gene. The CDR3 length is 14 residues. Losses at the gene ends were 0 bases for V and 3 bases for J; bases not matched to a gene: 1. The DNA of the CDR3 is TGCGCCAGCAGCCAAGAGCGGGGGAAAGAGACCCAGTACTTC. Its protein product is CASSQERGKETQYF.

The V call is TRBV7-3, the J call TRBJ2-1, with TRBD2 matching 11 bases. The V and J ends lost 5 bases and 8 bases, in that order; junction bases with no gene match: 8. CDR1 is SGHTA, CDR2 FQGTGA, per germline. The CDR3 covers 15 residues. The DNA for the CDR3 is TGTGCCAGCAGCCCACGACTAGCGGGAATTTATGAGCAGTTCTTC. Translating gives CASSPRLAGIYEQFF.

CDR3 sequence: CASSVGTLPNNEQFF. CDR3 DNA: TGTGCCAGCAGCGTGGGGACCCTACCAAACAATGAGCAGTTCTTC. V is TRBV9 and J is TRBJ2-1; tentatively, D is TRBD1 or TRBD2 (5 bases each). CDR1 SGDLS and CDR2 YYNGEE come from the germline V gene. With 2 bases removed from V and 5 bases from J, the gap between germline ends came to 14 bases. The CDR3 spans 15 residues.

The rearrangement joins TRBV5-5 to TRBJ1-1; TRBD1 matches at 9 bases. The CDR3 has 17 residues. Per germline, CDR1 SGHKS and CDR2 YYEKEE (reference sequence). Trimming removed 0 bases from V and 1 base from J; junction bases left unmatched: 7. CDR3 in amino acids: CASSLVDRGLRNTEAFF. The CDR3, as DNA: TGTGCCAGCAGCTTGGTGGACAGGGGACTTAGGAACACTGAAGCTTTCTTT. The whole variable domain, remainder taken from reference TRBV5-5 and TRBJ1-1, is DAGVTQSPTHLIKTRGQQVTLRCSPISGHKSVSWYQQVLGQGPQFIFQYYEKEERGRGNFPDRFSARQFPNYSSELNVNALLLGDSALYLCASSLVDRGLRNTEAFFGQGTRLTVV.

This rearrangement joins TRBV6-2 or TRBV6-3 to TRBJ2-2; no definite D call. CDR1 and CDR2 (germline): MNHEY, SVGEGT. Trimming stripped 5 bases from V and 0 bases from J, with 13 bases between. This CDR3 region has 16 residues. The CDR3 sequence: CASSPPDGANTGELFF. DNA for the CDR3: TGTGCCAGCAGTCCCCCAGATGGGGCGAACACCGGGGAGCTGTTTTTT.

This chain joins TRBV29-1 and TRBJ2-7; TRBD1 agrees at 7 bases. The CDR3 is made up of 14 amino acids. Per the germline V gene, CDR1 is SQVTM and CDR2 is ANQGSEA. V lost 3 bases to trimming and J lost 0 bases; unmatched junction nucleotides: 5. The CDR3 loop is CSVETGRSSYEQYF. DNA of the CDR3: TGCAGCGTTGAGACAGGGAGAAGCTCCTACGAGCAGTACTTC.

V and J are TRBV27 and TRBJ2-5; D is perhaps TRBD2 (6 bases). Trimming shortened V by 4 bases and J by 7 bases, and 13 bases separated the two germline ends. Germline CDR1 MNHEY, CDR2 SMNVEV (reference sequence). The CDR3 contains 13 residues. The CDR3 region is CASSSVGSGTQYF. In DNA, the CDR3 is TGTGCCAGCAGTTCTGTCGGGAGCGGGACCCAGTACTTC.

The chain employs TRBV4-3 and TRBJ1-1; 7 positions agree with TRBD1. CDR3 length: 15 amino acids. J gave up 1 base and V 3 bases, and 5 bases lay outside the gene matches. Germline V gives CDR1 LGHNA, CDR2 YSLEER. CDR3 sequence reads: CASSHERGPNTEAFF. Written as DNA, the CDR3 is TGCGCCAGCAGCCATGAAAGGGGGCCGAACACTGAAGCTTTCTTT.